What follows are 24 T cell receptor beta chains derived from one specimen sequenced in a study of regulatory T cells in long-lasting Graves disease (dated by TCRdb to the early 2020s). What this sample's time point label stands for: persistent/refractory GD, antithyroid drugs over 5 years with positive TRAb. For both TCR sequencing and RNA sequencing, RNA was extracted from PBMCs in TRIzol. Receptor libraries were prepared by multiplex PCR. Instrument on record: Illumina HiSeq 4000. TCR beta libraries were built with iRepertoire HTBI primers and Arm-PCR amplification of CDR3 regions. TCRdb trimmed public reads at Q25 via fastp, called clones via MiXCR and kept in-frame beta chains. Every distinct CDR3 protein forms one entry, paired with its most common genes and DNA. This sample gives 450,000 or so distinct CDR3 sequences in total; 20% of them show up just once. Of the sample, under 9% is held by the ten largest clones.

This sample comprised peripheral blood mononuclear cells (PBMCs), obtained when the disease was refractory, from a patient treated with antithyroid drugs. The source of these receptors is a female donor with Graves disease.

This rearrangement joins TRBV20-1 to TRBJ2-5; 12 bases map to TRBD1. J lost 3 bases, V lost 3 bases, and 8 bases had no gene match. CDR3 length equals 16 residues. CDR1 and CDR2 (germline): DFQATT, SNEGSKA (reference sequence). The CDR3 nucleotides are TGCAGTGCTAGGAGGGACAGGGGGCGCGGGAAAGAGACCCAGTACTTC. Translation: CSARRDRGRGKETQYF.

There are a few counts of this clonotype. The chain employs TRBV5-4 and TRBJ1-2; D may be TRBD1 (5 bases). Trimming left V 0 bases short and J 8 bases short, with 8 bases between. From germline, CDR1 is SGHNT and CDR2 YYREEE (reference sequence). The CDR3 has 12 amino acids. The CDR3 region is CASSLGQSGYTF. CDR3 coding DNA: TGTGCCAGCAGCTTGGGACAGTCCGGCTACACCTTC.

This clonotype was detected many times. V and J are TRBV7-9 and TRBJ2-5; D gene ambiguous. V was clipped by 5 bases and J by 3 bases, with 13 bases between them. Germline V lookup: CDR1 SEHNR, CDR2 FQNEAQ (reference sequence). The CDR3 has 14 amino acids. The CDR3: CASSKTQKEETQYF. For the CDR3, the DNA is TGTGCCAGCAGCAAGACCCAGAAAGAAGAGACCCAGTACTTC.

This chain links TRBV7-2 with TRBJ2-7; D tentatively fits TRBD1 or TRBD2 (6 bases each). The CDR3 sequence is 21 residues long. Germline V CDR1 and CDR2: SGHTA, FQGNSA. V dropped 4 bases and J dropped 3 bases, with 34 bases sitting between them. The CDR3 loop is CASSWGAYLPPRAGVIYEQYF. The CDR3, as DNA: TGTGCCAGCAGCTGGGGGGCCTATCTCCCACCTCGCGCAGGGGTCATCTACGAGCAGTACTTC.

V and J are TRBV15 and TRBJ1-5; 7 nucleotides agree with TRBD1. The CDR3 is made up of 14 amino acids. V lost 3 bases to trimming and J lost 5 bases; unmatched junction nucleotides: 4. Germline V lookup: CDR1 LNHNV, CDR2 YYDKDF (reference sequence). The CDR3 reads CATSSWDSDQPQHF. The CDR3 region has the DNA TGTGCCACCAGCAGTTGGGACAGCGATCAGCCCCAGCATTTT.

V and J are TRBV5-4 and TRBJ2-7, with 10 bases aligning to TRBD2. V lost 0 bases to trimming and J lost 7 bases; unmatched junction nucleotides: 7. Germline CDR1 and CDR2: SGHNT and YYREEE (reference sequence). The CDR3 contains 15 residues. CDR3: CASSLAASGSREQYF. CDR3 bases: TGTGCCAGCAGCTTGGCGGCTAGCGGGAGTAGAGAGCAGTACTTC. The entire variable domain, with the rest obtained from reference TRBV5-4 and TRBJ2-7, is as follows: ETGVTQSPTHLIKTRGQQVTLRCSSQSGHNTVSWYQQALGQGPQFIFQYYREEENGRGNFPPRFSGLQFPNYSSELNVNALELDDSALYLCASSLAASGSREQYFGPGTRLTVT.

This clonotype was seen a handful of times. The chain combines TRBV7-9 with TRBJ2-7; 11 bases are a match to TRBD1. V shed 5 bases, J shed 6 bases, and the junction held 9 bases outside the gene matches. Per germline, CDR1 SEHNR and CDR2 FQNEAQ (reference sequence). The CDR3 spans 15 residues. The CDR3 DNA reads TGTGCCAGCAGCCAACTGGACAGGGGGCTTCGCGAGCAGTACTTC. Its protein is CASSQLDRGLREQYF. Looking up the rest from reference TRBV7-9 and TRBJ2-7 gives the full variable domain: DTGVSQNPRHKITKRGQNVTFRCDPISEHNRLYWYRQTLGQGPEFLTYFQNEAQLEKSRLLSDRFSAERPKGSFSTLEIQRTEQGDSAMYLCASSQLDRGLREQYFGPGTRLTVT.

This sequence joins TRBV3-1 and TRBJ2-1; 8 bases are shared with TRBD2. Germline CDR1 is LGHDT and CDR2 is YNNKEL (reference sequence). The CDR3 runs 18 residues. V dropped 1 base and J dropped 7; count of bases not matched to a gene: 15. The CDR3 reads CASSQVVGRAGLLNEQFF. The CDR3 DNA is TGTGCCAGCAGCCAAGTCGTCGGGAGGGCCGGATTATTGAATGAGCAGTTCTTC.

About this clonotype itself: This could be a read error, since a much larger clone is one nucleotide away. The chain uses TRBV20-1 and TRBJ1-4; D remains unclear. This CDR3 contains 13 residues. CDR1 and CDR2 (germline): DFQATT, SNEGSKA (reference sequence). The CDR3 protein is CGAPALTNEKLFF. CDR3 nucleotide sequence: TGCGGTGCTCCGGCCCTAACTAATGAAAAACTGTTTTTT.

The V call is TRBV28, the J call TRBJ2-1; D perhaps matches TRBD2 (5 bases). Germline-derived CDR1 and CDR2 are MDHEN and SYDVKM. V lost 4 bases and J 6 bases, leaving 16 bases between the germline ends. This CDR3 contains 15 residues. The CDR3 bases are TGTGCCAGCAGTTCCCCCCTGACTATTCCCAATGAGCAGTTCTTC. Translating gives CASSSPLTIPNEQFF.

This clonotype was detected many times. The chain combines TRBV12-3 or TRBV12-4 with TRBJ2-1; no clear D gene. The CDR3 extends over 13 amino acids. V was trimmed by 7 bases and J by 0 bases, leaving 7 bases between them. CDR3 nucleotide sequence: TGTGCCAGCACTAGAAGCTCCTACAATGAGCAGTTCTTC. Translation gives CASTRSSYNEQFF.

V usage is TRBV2 and J usage is TRBJ2-1; 10 nucleotides agree with TRBD2. This CDR3 spans 15 amino acids. Germline V gene lookup returns CDR1 SNHLY and CDR2 FYNNEI. The trim removed 5 bases at V and 6 bases at J, leaving 7 bases unmatched. CDR3 residues: CASSKREGHSNEQFF. The CDR3 DNA sequence: TGTGCCAGCAGTAAGCGGGAGGGCCATAGCAATGAGCAGTTCTTC.

There are a few counts of this clonotype. The genes are TRBV10-3 and TRBJ2-7; 13 bases map to TRBD2. Trimming at V came to 6 bases and at J to 4 bases, leaving 3 bases not matched to a gene. Germline loops: CDR1 ENHRY, CDR2 SYGVKD. The CDR3 is made up of 14 amino acids. The CDR3, as DNA: TGTGCCATCAGGGGACTAGCGGGGAATTACGAGCAGTACTTC. It encodes CAIRGLAGNYEQYF.

This clonotype has a count of ten or more. The chain is built from TRBV13 and TRBJ1-4; D unclear. Trimming took 4 bases from V and 3 from J, leaving 9 bases between them. The CDR3 has 14 residues. Germline V gene data show CDR1 as PRHDT and CDR2 as FYEKMQ (reference sequence). The DNA for the CDR3 is TGTGCCAGCAGCTCGAGTCCAGCTAATGAAAAACTGTTTTTT. Residues: CASSSSPANEKLFF.

This clonotype came up many times. This chain connects TRBV6-2 or TRBV6-3 to TRBJ1-6, with a weak D call TRBD1 (5 bases). Looked up from germline, CDR1 is MNHEY and CDR2 is SVGEGT. CDR3 length: 17 amino acids. V lost 0 bases and J 6 bases, leaving 15 bases between the germline ends. CDR3 nucleotides: TGTGCCAGCAGTTACTCGATGACAGTATCGTTTAATTCACCCCTCCACTTT. This sequence encodes CASSYSMTVSFNSPLHF.

In its sample, this clonotype was seen a few times. V and J are TRBV28 and TRBJ2-1; possible D gene TRBD2, 6 bases. This CDR3 is built from 11 residues. Trimming cost V 6 bases and J 9 bases, with 9 bases left between them. The germline V gene has CDR1 MDHEN and CDR2 SYDVKM. CDR3 protein: CASRQAGEQFF. For the CDR3, the DNA is TGTGCCAGCAGACAAGCGGGTGAGCAGTTCTTC. The variable domain in full, completed from reference TRBV28 and TRBJ2-1, reads DVKVTQSSRYLVKRTGEKVFLECVQDMDHENMFWYRQDPGLGLRLIYFSYDVKMKEKGDIPEGYSVSREKKERFSLILESASTNQTSMYLCASRQAGEQFFGPGTRLTVL.

This clonotype was seen at least ten times. This chain connects TRBV19 to TRBJ1-1, with D uncertain. The CDR3 runs to 13 residues. V was shortened by 3 bases and J by 1 base, with 6 bases between the two germline ends. CDR1 is LNHDA and CDR2 is SQIVND in the germline V gene (reference sequence). This chain's CDR3 is CASSMSQNTEAFF. The DNA for the CDR3 is TGTGCCAGTAGTATGTCACAGAACACTGAAGCTTTCTTT.

The chain combines TRBV7-2 with TRBJ1-1; D is uncertain. Germline values: CDR1 SGHTA, CDR2 FQGNSA. Trimming stripped 1 base from V and 8 bases from J, with 11 bases between. The CDR3 runs to 13 residues. CDR3 coding DNA: TGTGCCAGCAGCTTAGTAATCGGCAGCGAAGCTTTCTTT. Its protein product is CASSLVIGSEAFF.

This clonotype occurred many times. The chain joins TRBV12-5 to TRBJ2-5; perhaps TRBD1 as D (5 bases). CDR3 length: 17 amino acids. Per germline, CDR1 LGHNT and CDR2 FRNRAP. V lost 3 bases to trimming and J lost 5 bases, with 22 bases between them. The CDR3 region has the DNA TGTGCTAGTGGTTTAGGAGTCCGAGACAGCGCCCCGGAGACCCAGTACTTC. It codes for CASGLGVRDSAPETQYF.

Comment on this clonotype: This may be a read error, as it is one base from a much larger clone. The V gene is TRBV27, the J gene TRBJ2-1; 11 bases line up with TRBD1. CDR1 and CDR2 (germline): MNHEY, SMNVEV (reference sequence). The CDR3 has 17 residues. The chain's CDR3 is CASSYGTGGRPYNEQLF. The DNA of the CDR3 is TGTGCCAGCAGTTACGGGACAGGGGGACGCCCCTACAATGAGCAGCTCTTC.

This clonotype was detected many times. The rearrangement links TRBV7-9 to TRBJ2-7, with D possibly being TRBD2 (6 bases). Per the germline V gene, CDR1 is SEHNR and CDR2 is FQNEAQ (reference sequence). Trimming took 3 bases from V and 3 from J, leaving 9 bases between them. The CDR3 sequence is 13 residues long. The CDR3 sequence: CASSLGGVYEQYF. The CDR3 coding sequence is TGTGCCAGCAGCTTGGGAGGCGTCTACGAGCAGTACTTC.

This sequence joins TRBV4-2 and TRBJ2-7, with 10 bases matching TRBD1. J gave up 2 bases and V 2 bases, and 15 bases lay outside the gene matches. Germline values: CDR1 LGHNA, CDR2 YNFKEQ. This CDR3 spans 19 amino acids. CDR3 loop: CASSQSAILGGQGAYEQYF. The CDR3 DNA is TGTGCCAGCAGCCAATCAGCCATACTGGGCGGACAGGGGGCCTACGAGCAGTACTTC.

This clonotype was recorded many times. Compared with germline, one end of the junction differs, possibly owing to a read error. Here the CDR3 reads CASREGQGFQGTQYF. CDR3 nucleotides: TGTGCCAGCAGGGAGGGACAGGGGTTTCAAGGGACCCAGTACTTC. This chain uses TRBV5-4 with TRBJ2-5, with 10 bases identical to TRBD1. The CDR3 has 15 amino acids. The germline gives CDR1 SGHNT, CDR2 YYREEE (reference sequence).

This chain connects TRBV13 to TRBJ2-1; weak D call: TRBD2 (6 bases). Germline CDR1 and CDR2: PRHDT and FYEKMQ (reference sequence). The ends were cut back, 3 bases at V and 7 bases at J, with 13 bases in the middle. The CDR3 extends over 14 amino acids. CDR3 nucleotide sequence: TGTGCCAGCAGCTTTCCCCTTAGCGGTAATGAGCAGTTCTTC. Amino acids: CASSFPLSGNEQFF. The full variable domain, rest sourced from reference TRBV13 and TRBJ2-1, is AAGVIQSPRHLIKEKRETATLKCYPIPRHDTVYWYQQGPGQDPQFLISFYEKMQSDKGSIPDRFSAQQFSDYHSELNMSSLELGDSALYFCASSFPLSGNEQFFGPGTRLTVL.